The source of this T cell receptor beta chain is a study of glioma-infiltrating T cells after dendritic cell vaccination. Across the whole study: Three intradermal dendritic cell vaccine injections were given every two weeks.

This clone was observed once. Antigen specificity is unknown. Study-wide results and caveats: The cohort had few patients with full blood and tumor sets.

TCRB CDR3 was amplified from 2 ug genomic DNA or less. Using immunoSEQ multiplex PCR, the repertoire was profiled, and TCRdb retains in-frame clones only, with some absent. The sample yields more than 85,000 clones, around 85% seen once. CDR3 length: 12 residues. CDR1 is SGHAT and CDR2 is FQNNGV in the germline V gene. Trimming removed 6 bases at V and 2 bases at J, with 8 bases between. The sequence derives from a human donor with glioblastoma. The sequencing used blood, collected before dendritic cell vaccination. The chain couples TRBV11-2 to TRBJ2-7, with D possibly being TRBD1 (5 bases). CDR3 sequence: CASRLTAYEQYF. The DNA of the CDR3 is TGTGCCAGCAGGTTGACAGCCTACGAGCAGTACTTC. Full variable domain (remainder filled in from reference TRBV11-2 and TRBJ2-7): EAGVAQSPRYKIIEKRQSVAFWCNPISGHATLYWYQQILGQGPKLLIQFQNNGVVDDSQLPKDRFSAERLKGVDSTLKIQPAKLEDSAVYLCASRLTAYEQYFGPGTRLTVT.